The 5 T cell receptor beta chains listed next were all sequenced from one sample in a study of cytomegalovirus exposure and HLA in healthy donors. The primer mix had 60 Vbeta and 13 Jbeta primers. The assay was immunoSEQ multiplex PCR, and TCRdb's table has in-frame clones only and misses some. The table has 200,000 to 250,000 clones, about 80% seen once. The source material was PBMCs. These receptors were obtained from a woman aged 35 to 49 in good health and CMV-seronegative.

The V gene is TRBV30, the J gene TRBJ2-7; 13 bases fit TRBD2. Germline V gives CDR1 GTSNPN, CDR2 SVGIG (reference sequence). This CDR3 region has 16 residues. The trim removed 5 bases at V and 4 bases at J, leaving 11 bases unmatched. The DNA of the CDR3 is TGTGCCTGGGCCTCCCCTAGGACTAGCGGGGGATACGAGCAGTACTTC. It is translated as CAWASPRTSGGYEQYF.

V gene TRBV4-1 combines with J gene TRBJ1-6; D not resolved. This CDR3 has 18 residues. Trimming stripped 0 bases from V and 0 bases from J, with 12 bases between. Germline V CDR1 and CDR2: MGHRA, YSYEKL. Here the CDR3 reads CASSQEQRPSSYNSPLHF. The CDR3 coding sequence is TGCGCCAGCAGCCAAGAGCAGCGTCCTAGCTCCTATAATTCACCCCTCCACTTT.

This clone was counted once. DNA for the CDR3: TGTGCCAGCAGCTTACTAGCCATGAACACTGAAGCTTTCTTT. Its translation: CASSLLAMNTEAFF. The gene calls are TRBV7-8 and TRBJ1-1; no clear D gene. The germline CDR1 and CDR2 sequences are SGHVS and FQNEAQ. The CDR3 length is 14 residues. V shed 2 bases and J shed 0 bases, with 7 bases lying between them.

The chain is built from TRBV7-6 and TRBJ2-1, with TRBD2 matching 9 bases. Per germline, CDR1 SGHVS and CDR2 FNYEAQ. The V segment lost 6 bases and the J segment 6 bases; nucleotides outside the gene matches: 9. This CDR3 is built from 15 residues. The chain's CDR3 is CASRASGTSFNEQFF. CDR3 DNA sequence: TGTGCCAGCAGAGCGTCCGGGACTAGCTTCAATGAGCAGTTCTTC.

The V gene is TRBV7-9, the J gene TRBJ2-3, with D maybe TRBD2 (5 bases). Germline CDR1 and CDR2: SEHNR and FQNEAQ (reference sequence). CDR3 length: 14 residues. The germline V and J ends were trimmed by 2 bases and 2 bases, with 8 bases remaining between them. As DNA, the CDR3 is TGTGCCAGCAGCTTAAGTCGGGACACAGATACGCAGTATTTT. Its translation: CASSLSRDTDTQYF.